This TCR beta chain was profiled in a study of CD8+ T cells in alopecia areata. Trimming left V 0 bases short and J 1 base short, with 11 bases between. Germline CDR1 and CDR2: SGHDT and YYEEEE. The CDR3 covers 17 residues. This clone was detected a few times. Extraction and reverse transcription of RNA yielded cDNA as the sequencing template. The protocol was immunoSEQ multiplex PCR, while the TCRdb copy is restricted to in-frame clones and leaves out a portion. The profile shows roughly 100,000 clones, approximately 52% of them singletons. This sequence originates from a human donor in good health. This rearrangement joins TRBV5-6 to TRBJ2-6, with D perhaps TRBD1 (6 bases). Sequencing was performed on CD4+ T cells sorted from blood. Here the CDR3 DNA reads TGTGCCAGCAGCTTGGTTCTGAGGGGGTCTGGGGCCAACGTCCTGACTTTC. Its protein product is CASSLVLRGSGANVLTF.